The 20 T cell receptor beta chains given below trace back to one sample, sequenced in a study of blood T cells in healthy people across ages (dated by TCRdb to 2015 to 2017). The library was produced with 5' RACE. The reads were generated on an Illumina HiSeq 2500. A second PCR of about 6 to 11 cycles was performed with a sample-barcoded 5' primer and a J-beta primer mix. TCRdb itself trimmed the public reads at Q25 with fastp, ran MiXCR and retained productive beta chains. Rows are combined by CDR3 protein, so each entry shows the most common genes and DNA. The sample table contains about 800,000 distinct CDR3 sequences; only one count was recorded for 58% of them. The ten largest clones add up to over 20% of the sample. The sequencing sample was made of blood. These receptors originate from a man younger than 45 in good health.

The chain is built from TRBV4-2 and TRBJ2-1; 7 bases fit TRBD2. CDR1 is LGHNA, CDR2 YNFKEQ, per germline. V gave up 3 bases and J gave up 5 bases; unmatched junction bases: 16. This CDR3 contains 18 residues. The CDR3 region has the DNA TGTGCCAGCAGCCACGTCCTAGGTGCGGGAGACGTCCACAATGAGCAGTTCTTC. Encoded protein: CASSHVLGAGDVHNEQFF.

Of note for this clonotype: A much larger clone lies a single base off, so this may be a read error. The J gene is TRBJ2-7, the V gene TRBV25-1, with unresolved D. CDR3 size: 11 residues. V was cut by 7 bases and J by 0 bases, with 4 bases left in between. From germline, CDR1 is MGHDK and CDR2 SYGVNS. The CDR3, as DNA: TGTGCCAGCATGGGCTCCTACGAGCAGTACTTC. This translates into CASMGSYEQYF.

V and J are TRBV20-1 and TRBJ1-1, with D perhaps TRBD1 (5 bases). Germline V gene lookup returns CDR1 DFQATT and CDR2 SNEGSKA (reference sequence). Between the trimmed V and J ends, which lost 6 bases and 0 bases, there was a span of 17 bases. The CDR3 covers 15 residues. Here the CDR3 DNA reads TGCAGTGCCCCCGGGGCGGGAGCCTTGAACACTGAAGCTTTCTTT. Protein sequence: CSAPGAGALNTEAFF.

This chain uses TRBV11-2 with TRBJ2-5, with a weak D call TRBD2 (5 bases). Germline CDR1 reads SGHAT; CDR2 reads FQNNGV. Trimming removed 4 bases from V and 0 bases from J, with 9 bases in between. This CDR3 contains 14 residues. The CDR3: CASSSQRNQETQYF. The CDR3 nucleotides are TGTGCCAGCAGCTCCCAGCGGAACCAAGAGACCCAGTACTTC.

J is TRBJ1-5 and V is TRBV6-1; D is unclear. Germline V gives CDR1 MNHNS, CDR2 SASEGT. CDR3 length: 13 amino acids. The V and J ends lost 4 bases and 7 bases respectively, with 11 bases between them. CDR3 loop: CASSGSLLQPQHF. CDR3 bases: TGTGCCAGCAGTGGTTCGTTGCTCCAGCCCCAGCATTTT.

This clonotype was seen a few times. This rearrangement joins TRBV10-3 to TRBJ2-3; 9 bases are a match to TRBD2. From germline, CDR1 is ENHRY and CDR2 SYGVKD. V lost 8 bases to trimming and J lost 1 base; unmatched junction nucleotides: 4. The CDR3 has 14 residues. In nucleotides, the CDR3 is TGTGCCATCGGGAGACTAGCGGGCACAGATACGCAGTATTTT. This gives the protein CAIGRLAGTDTQYF.

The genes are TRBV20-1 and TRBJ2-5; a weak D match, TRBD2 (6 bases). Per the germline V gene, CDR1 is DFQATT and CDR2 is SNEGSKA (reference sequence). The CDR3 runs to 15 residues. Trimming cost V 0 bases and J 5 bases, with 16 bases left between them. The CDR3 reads CSARDMGGVQETQYF. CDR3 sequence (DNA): TGCAGTGCTAGAGATATGGGCGGGGTTCAGGAGACCCAGTACTTC.

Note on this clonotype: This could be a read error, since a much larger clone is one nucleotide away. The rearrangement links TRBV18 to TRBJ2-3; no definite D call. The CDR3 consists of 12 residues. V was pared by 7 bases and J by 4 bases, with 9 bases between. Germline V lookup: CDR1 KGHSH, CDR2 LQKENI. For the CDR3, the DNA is TGTGCCAGCTTAGGATCGGCAGATACGCAGTATTTT. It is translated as CASLGSADTQYF.

The CDR3 sequence: CASKPWGTADSPLHF. CDR3 DNA: TGTGCCAGCAAGCCATGGGGGACAGCTGATTCACCCCTCCACTTT. V gene TRBV12-3 or TRBV12-4 combines with J gene TRBJ1-6; 7 nucleotides line up with TRBD1. Trimming at V came to 7 bases and at J to 8 bases, leaving 11 bases not matched to a gene. CDR3 size: 15 residues.

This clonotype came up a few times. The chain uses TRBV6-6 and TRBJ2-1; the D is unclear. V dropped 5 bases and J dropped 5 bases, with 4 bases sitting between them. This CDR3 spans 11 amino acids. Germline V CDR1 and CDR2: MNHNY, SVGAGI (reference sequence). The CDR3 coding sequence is TGTGCCAGCAGTACTAACAATGAGCAGTTCTTC. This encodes CASSTNNEQFF.

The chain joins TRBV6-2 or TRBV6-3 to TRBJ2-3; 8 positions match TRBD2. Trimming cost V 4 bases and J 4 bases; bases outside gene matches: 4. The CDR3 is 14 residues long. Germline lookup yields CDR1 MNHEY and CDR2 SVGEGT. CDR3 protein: CASSSGRAPDTQYF. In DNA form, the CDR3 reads TGTGCCAGCAGTTCCGGGAGGGCCCCAGATACGCAGTATTTT.

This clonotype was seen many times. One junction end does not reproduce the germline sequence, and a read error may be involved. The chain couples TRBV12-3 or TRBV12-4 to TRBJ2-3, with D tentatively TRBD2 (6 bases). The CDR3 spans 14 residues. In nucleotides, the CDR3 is TGTGCCAGCAGTTTCGGAGGGGCAGGAGATGCGCAGTATTTT. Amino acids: CASSFGGAGDAQYF.

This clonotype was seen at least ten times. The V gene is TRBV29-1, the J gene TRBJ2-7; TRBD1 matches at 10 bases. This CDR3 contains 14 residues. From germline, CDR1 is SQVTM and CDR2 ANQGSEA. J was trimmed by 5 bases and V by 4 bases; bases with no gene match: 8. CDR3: CSVGPGTGAHEQYF. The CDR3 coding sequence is TGCAGCGTTGGTCCCGGGACAGGGGCCCACGAGCAGTACTTC.

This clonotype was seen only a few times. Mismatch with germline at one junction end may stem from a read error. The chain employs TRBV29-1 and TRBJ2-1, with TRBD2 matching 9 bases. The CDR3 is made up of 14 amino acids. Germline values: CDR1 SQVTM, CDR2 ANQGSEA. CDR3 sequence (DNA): TGCAGCGCTGAAGTAGCGGGAGCCTTCAATGAGCAGTTCTTC. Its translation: CSAEVAGAFNEQFF.

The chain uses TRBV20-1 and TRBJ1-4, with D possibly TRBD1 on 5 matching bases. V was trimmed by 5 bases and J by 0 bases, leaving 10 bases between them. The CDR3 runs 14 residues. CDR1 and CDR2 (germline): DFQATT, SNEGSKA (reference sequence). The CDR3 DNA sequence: TGCAGTGCTGAGGGGACGACAACTAATGAAAAACTGTTTTTT. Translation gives CSAEGTTTNEKLFF.

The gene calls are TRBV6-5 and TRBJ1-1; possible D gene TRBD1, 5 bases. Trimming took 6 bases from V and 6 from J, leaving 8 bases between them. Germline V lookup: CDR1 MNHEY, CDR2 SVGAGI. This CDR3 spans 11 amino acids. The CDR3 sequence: CASRQGPEAFF. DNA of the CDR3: TGTGCCAGCAGGCAGGGTCCTGAAGCTTTCTTT.

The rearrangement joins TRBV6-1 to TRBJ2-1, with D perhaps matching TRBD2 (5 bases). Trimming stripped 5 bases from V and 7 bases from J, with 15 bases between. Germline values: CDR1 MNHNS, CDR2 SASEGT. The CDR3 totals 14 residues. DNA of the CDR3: TGTGCCAGCAGTTCCTTTCTGGGAGCTAATGAGCAGTTCTTC. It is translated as CASSSFLGANEQFF.

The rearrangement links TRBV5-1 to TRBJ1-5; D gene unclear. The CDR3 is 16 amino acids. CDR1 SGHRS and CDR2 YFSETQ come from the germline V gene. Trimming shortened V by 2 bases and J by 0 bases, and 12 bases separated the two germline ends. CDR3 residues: CASSFGSGDSNQPQHF. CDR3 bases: TGCGCCAGCAGCTTCGGTTCCGGGGATAGCAATCAGCCCCAGCATTTT.

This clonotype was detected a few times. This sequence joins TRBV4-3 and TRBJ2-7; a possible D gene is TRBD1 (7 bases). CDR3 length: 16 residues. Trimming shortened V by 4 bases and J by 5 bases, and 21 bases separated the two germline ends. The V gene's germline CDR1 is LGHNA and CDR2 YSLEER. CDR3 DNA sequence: TGCGCCAGCAGCCCGTCCCGCGGGACAGTCACCCACGAGCAGTACTTC. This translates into CASSPSRGTVTHEQYF.

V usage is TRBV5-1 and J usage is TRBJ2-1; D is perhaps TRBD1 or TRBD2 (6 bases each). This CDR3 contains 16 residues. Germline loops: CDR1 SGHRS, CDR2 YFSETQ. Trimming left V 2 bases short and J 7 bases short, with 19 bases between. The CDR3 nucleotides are TGCGCCAGCAGCTTTAACGGGGGCGTACAGAATAATGAGCAGTTCTTC. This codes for CASSFNGGVQNNEQFF.